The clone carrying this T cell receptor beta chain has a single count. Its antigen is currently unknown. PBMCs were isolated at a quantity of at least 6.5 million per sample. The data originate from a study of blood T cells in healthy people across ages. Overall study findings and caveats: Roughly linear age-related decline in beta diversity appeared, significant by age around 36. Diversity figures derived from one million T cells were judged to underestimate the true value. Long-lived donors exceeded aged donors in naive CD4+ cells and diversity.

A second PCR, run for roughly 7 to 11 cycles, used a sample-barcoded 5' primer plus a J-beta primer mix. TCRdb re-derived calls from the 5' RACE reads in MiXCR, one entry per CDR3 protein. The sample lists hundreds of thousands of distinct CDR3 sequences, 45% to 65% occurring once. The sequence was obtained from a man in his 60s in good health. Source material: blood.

The CDR3 sequence: CSARGGRGLNQPQHF. DNA of the CDR3: TGCAGTGCTAGAGGGGGCAGGGGACTCAATCAGCCCCAGCATTTT. The chain uses TRBV20-1 and TRBJ1-5; the D gene is possibly TRBD1 (6 bases). The length of the CDR3 is 15 residues. V lost 1 base to trimming and J lost 3 bases, with 13 bases between them. CDR1 DFQATT and CDR2 SNEGSKA come from the germline V gene (reference sequence).